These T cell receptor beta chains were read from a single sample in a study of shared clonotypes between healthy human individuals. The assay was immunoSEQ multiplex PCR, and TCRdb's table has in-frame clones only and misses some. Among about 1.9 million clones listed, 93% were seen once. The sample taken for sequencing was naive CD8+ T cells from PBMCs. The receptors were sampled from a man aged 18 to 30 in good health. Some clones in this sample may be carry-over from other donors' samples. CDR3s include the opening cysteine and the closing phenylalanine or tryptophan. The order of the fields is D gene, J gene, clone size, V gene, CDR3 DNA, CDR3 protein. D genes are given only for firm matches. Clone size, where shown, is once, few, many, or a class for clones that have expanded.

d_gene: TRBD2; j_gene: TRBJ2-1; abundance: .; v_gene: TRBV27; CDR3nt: TGTGCCAGCAGTCCCCTAGAGGCGGGAGGGACCAATGAGCAGTTCTTC; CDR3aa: CASSPLEAGGTNEQFF
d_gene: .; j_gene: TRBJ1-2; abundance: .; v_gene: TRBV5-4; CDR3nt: TGTGCCAGCAGAGCAGGGCGTGGCTACACCTTC; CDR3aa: CASRAGRGYTF
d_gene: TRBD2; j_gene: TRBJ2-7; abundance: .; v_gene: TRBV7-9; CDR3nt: TGTGCCAGCAGCCCTGTGACTAGCGGCGCCGAGCAGTACTTC; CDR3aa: CASSPVTSGAEQYF
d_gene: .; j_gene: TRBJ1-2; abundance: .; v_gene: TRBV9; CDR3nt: TGTGCCAGCAGCGTAGATAGGCAGGGCCACTATGGCTACACCTTC; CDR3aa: CASSVDRQGHYGYTF
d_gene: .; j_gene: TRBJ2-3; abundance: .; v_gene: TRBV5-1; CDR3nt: TGCGCCAGCAGCTTTGGGCAGGGGCCAGATACGCAGTATTTT; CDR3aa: CASSFGQGPDTQYF
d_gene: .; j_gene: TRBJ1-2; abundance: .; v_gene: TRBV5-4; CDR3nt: TGTGCCAGCAGCTTGGCCGGGGACTTCTATGGCTACACCTTC; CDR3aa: CASSLAGDFYGYTF
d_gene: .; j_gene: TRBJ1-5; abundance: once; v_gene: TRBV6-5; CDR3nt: TGTGCCAGCAGTTACGTGACAGCGGAACAGCCCCAGCATTTT; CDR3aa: CASSYVTAEQPQHF
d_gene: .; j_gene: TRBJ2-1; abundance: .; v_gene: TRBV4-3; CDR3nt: TGCGCCAGCAGCCAAGATGGGGGCTCCTACAATGAGCAGTTCTTC; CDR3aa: CASSQDGGSYNEQFF
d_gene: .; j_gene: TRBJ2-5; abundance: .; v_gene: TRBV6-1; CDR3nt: TGTGCCAGCAGTGAAGGGGAGACCCAGTACTTC; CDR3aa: CASSEGETQYF
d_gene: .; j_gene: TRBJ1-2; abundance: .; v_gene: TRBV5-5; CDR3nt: TGTGCCAGCATCGACGAGAGGTATGGCTACACCTTC; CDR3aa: CASIDERYGYTF
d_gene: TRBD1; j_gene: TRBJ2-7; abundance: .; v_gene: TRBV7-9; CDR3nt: TGTGCCAGCAGCCGCCGTGGGGACAGGGACCCCTACGAGCAGTACTTC; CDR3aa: CASSRRGDRDPYEQYF
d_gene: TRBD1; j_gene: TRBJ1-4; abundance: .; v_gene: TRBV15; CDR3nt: TGTGCCACCAGCAGAGATCACCTATTGGGACAGGGACACCATGAAAAACTGTTTTTT; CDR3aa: CATSRDHLLGQGHHEKLFF
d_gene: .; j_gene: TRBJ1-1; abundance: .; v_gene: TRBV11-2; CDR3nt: TGTGCCAGCAGAGGTCGCCTGCGGGACACTGAAGCTTTCTTT; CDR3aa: CASRGRLRDTEAFF
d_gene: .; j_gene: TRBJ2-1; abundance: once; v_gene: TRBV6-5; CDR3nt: TGTGCCAGCAGTTACAGTGGGAGTAGGGATGAGCAGTTCTTC; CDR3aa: CASSYSGSRDEQFF
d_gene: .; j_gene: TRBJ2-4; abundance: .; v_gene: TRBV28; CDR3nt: TGTGCCAGCAGCCATCTGACAGAACTAGCCAAAAACATTCAGTACTTC; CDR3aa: CASSHLTELAKNIQYF
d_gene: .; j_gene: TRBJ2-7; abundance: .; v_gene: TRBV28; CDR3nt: TGTGCCAGCAGTTTACGGGGGTTGGCCTACGAGCAGTACTTC; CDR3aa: CASSLRGLAYEQYF
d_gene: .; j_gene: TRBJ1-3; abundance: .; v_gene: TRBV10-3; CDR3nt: TGTGCCATCAGTGAGCCCTACAGGGTCTCTGGAAACACCATATATTTT; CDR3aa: CAISEPYRVSGNTIYF
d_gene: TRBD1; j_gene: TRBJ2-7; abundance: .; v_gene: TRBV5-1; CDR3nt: TGCGCCAGCAGATATACCGGAACAGGGGTTTTCGAGCAGTACTTC; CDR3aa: CASRYTGTGVFEQYF
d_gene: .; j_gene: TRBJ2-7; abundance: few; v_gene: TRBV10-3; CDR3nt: TGTGCCATCAGTGCCGTAGAGACCAACTCCTACGAGCAGTACTTC; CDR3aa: CAISAVETNSYEQYF
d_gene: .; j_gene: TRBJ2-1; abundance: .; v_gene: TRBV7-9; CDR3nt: TGTGCCAGCGATGACGGCCATGAGCAGTTCTTC; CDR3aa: CASDDGHEQFF
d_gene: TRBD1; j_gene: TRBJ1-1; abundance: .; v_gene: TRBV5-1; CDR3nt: TGCGCCAGCAGCTTACGGACAGGGGGCGACACTGAAGCTTTCTTT; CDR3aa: CASSLRTGGDTEAFF
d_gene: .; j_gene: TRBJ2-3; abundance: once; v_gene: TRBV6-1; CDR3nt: TGTGCCAGCAGTGCGGCTCGGGCAGCCCTCACAGATACGCAGTATTTT; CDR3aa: CASSAARAALTDTQYF
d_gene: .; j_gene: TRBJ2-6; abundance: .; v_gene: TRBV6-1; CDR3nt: TGTGCCAGCAGTGAATTCCCCGCCGCCTGGGACCTGACTTTC; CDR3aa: CASSEFPAAWDLTF
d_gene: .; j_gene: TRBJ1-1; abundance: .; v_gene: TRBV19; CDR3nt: TGTGCCAGTAGCCTCGGACAGACTGAAGCTTTCTTT; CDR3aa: CASSLGQTEAFF
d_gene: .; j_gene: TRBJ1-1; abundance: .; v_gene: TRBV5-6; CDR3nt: TGTGCCAGCAGCGGGAATCTGAACACTGAAGCTTTCTTT; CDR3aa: CASSGNLNTEAFF
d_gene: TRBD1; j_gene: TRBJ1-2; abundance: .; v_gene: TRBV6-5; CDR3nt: TGTGCCACCCAAGGGGGCGCGAACTATGGCTACACCTTC; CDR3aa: CATQGGANYGYTF
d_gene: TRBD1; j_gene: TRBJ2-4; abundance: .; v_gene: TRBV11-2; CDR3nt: TGTGCCAGCCAGGACAGGGACCACATTCAGTACTTC; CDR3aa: CASQDRDHIQYF
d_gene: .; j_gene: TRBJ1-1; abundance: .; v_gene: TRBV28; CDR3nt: TGTGCCAGCAGTTTATCGGCAGGGTTAAACACTGAAGCTTTCTTT; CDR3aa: CASSLSAGLNTEAFF
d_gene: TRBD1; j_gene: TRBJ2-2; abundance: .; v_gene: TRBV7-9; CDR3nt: TGTGCCAGCAGCTTAGGACAGGGTCAGGGGGAGCTGTTTTTT; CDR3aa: CASSLGQGQGELFF
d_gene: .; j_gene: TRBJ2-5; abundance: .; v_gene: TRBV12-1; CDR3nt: TGTGCCAGCAGCTTTTACAGGGGCCGCGTCCAAGAGACCCAGTACTTC; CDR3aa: CASSFYRGRVQETQYF
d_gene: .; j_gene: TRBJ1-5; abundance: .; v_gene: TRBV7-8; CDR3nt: TGTGCCAGCAGCTTAGAAACGCAGCCAATGATTTTT; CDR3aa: CASSLETQPMIF